This TCR beta chain was captured by sequencing in a study of beta chain features in type 1 diabetes. For the study at large: Healthy donors and patients had similar age, gender and cell yields. The samples had around 100 million sorted cells examined in all. Findings and caveats of the study: Insertions at VDJ junctions were less frequent in type 1 diabetes patients. These patients also deleted more nucleotides at the same junctions. People with Type 1 diabetes carried modestly yet significantly shorter TCRB CDR3s in all four CD4+ subsets.

Worth noting for this clone: What it recognizes is unknown.

The entirety of the isolated RNA underwent reverse transcription, so expressed TCRB transcripts were sequenced. Some clones are missing from TCRdb's copy, which holds only in-frame ones; the method was immunoSEQ multiplex PCR. Of hundreds of thousands of clones in the sample, over 12% were seen once. The germline CDR1 and CDR2 sequences are LGHNA and YSLEER. The CDR3 spans 18 residues. Between the trimmed V and J ends, which lost 5 bases and 0 bases, there was a span of 17 bases. The collection from each donor was one heparinised blood draw averaging roughly 110 mL. The clonotype comes from a man between 18 and 35 years old with type 1 diabetes. V usage is TRBV4-3 and J usage is TRBJ1-6; D might be TRBD1 (6 bases). Sequencing was done on a sample of naive CD4+ T cells from blood. The CDR3 region has the DNA TGCGCCAGCAGCAACTGGGACATTCGTAGCTCCTATAATTCACCCCTCCACTTT. Its translation is CASSNWDIRSSYNSPLHF.